Presented here are 13 T cell receptor beta chains from one specimen sequenced in a study of radiotherapy plus CTLA-4 blockade in lung cancer. The repertoire was sequenced with immunoSEQ multiplex PCR; TCRdb's copy has only in-frame clones and lacks some. The repertoire consists of 85,000 to 100,000 clones, with about two thirds occurring once and the leading ten covering more than 12%. The material sequenced was peripheral blood, taken from a patient treated with radiotherapy plus ipilimumab. The source of these receptors is a human donor with non-small cell lung cancer that progressed on radiotherapy plus ipilimumab.

Written as DNA, the CDR3 is TGTGCCACCAGCAGAGGCCAGGGGGAGGACACCATATATTTT. Residues: CATSRGQGEDTIYF. This chain uses TRBV15 with TRBJ1-3, with 7 bases matching TRBD1. V trimming: 1 base; J trimming: 8 bases; junction bases outside the gene matches: 5. Germline CDR1 LNHNV, CDR2 YYDKDF (reference sequence). The CDR3 extends over 14 amino acids.

The chain carries TRBV19 and TRBJ2-7; 10 nucleotides line up with TRBD2. With 4 bases clipped from V and 3 bases from J, the junction kept 6 bases outside the gene matches. Looked up from germline, CDR1 is LNHDA and CDR2 is SQIVND (reference sequence). The CDR3 sequence is 15 residues long. The chain's CDR3 is CASSTLAGAVYEQYF. CDR3 coding DNA: TGTGCCAGTAGTACCCTAGCGGGGGCCGTCTACGAGCAGTACTTC.

The V and J genes are TRBV28 and TRBJ2-5, with D uncertain. Trimming removed 5 bases at V and 3 bases at J, with 13 bases between. Germline CDR1 and CDR2: MDHEN and SYDVKM. This CDR3 contains 14 residues. Here the CDR3 reads CASSPIEGKETQYF. The CDR3, as DNA: TGTGCCAGCAGTCCCATAGAAGGGAAAGAGACCCAGTACTTC. The entire variable domain, with the rest obtained from reference TRBV28 and TRBJ2-5, is as follows: DVKVTQSSRYLVKRTGEKVFLECVQDMDHENMFWYRQDPGLGLRLIYFSYDVKMKEKGDIPEGYSVSREKKERFSLILESASTNQTSMYLCASSPIEGKETQYFGPGTRLLVL.

The genes are TRBV9 and TRBJ2-5; TRBD2 matches 8 bases. The germline CDR1 and CDR2 sequences are SGDLS and YYNGEE. CDR3 length: 15 residues. The V and J ends lost 2 bases and 5 bases, in that order; junction bases with no gene match: 8. The CDR3 DNA is TGTGCCAGCAGCGTTTCGGGAGGGCCGGGTGAGACCCAGTACTTC. Encoded protein: CASSVSGGPGETQYF.

The chain links TRBV7-6 to TRBJ2-1, with 12 bases aligning to TRBD2. This CDR3 is built from 15 residues. J gave up 7 bases and V 1 base, and 2 bases lay outside the gene matches. Germline assignment: CDR1 SGHVS and CDR2 FNYEAQ. The CDR3 DNA sequence: TGTGCCAGCAGCTTAGGACTAGCGGGGGTTAATGAGCAGTTCTTC. Translation: CASSLGLAGVNEQFF.

The chain couples TRBV6-5 to TRBJ2-5, with D possibly TRBD2 on 6 matching bases. The germline CDR1 and CDR2 sequences are MNHEY and SVGAGI. V lost 2 bases to trimming and J lost 5 bases, with 9 bases between them. This CDR3 has 13 residues. The CDR3 is CASSYGGTETQYF. The CDR3 coding sequence is TGTGCCAGCAGTTACGGGGGGACGGAGACCCAGTACTTC.

Of note for this clone: Other nucleotide sequences in the sample specify the same CDR3. CDR3 loop: CASSLRGGETQYF. CDR3 in DNA: TGTGCCAGCAGCCTTCGCGGGGGGGAGACCCAGTACTTC. The V and J genes are TRBV5-4 and TRBJ2-5; TRBD2 aligns across 8 bases. The CDR3 length is 13 residues. Germline V lookup: CDR1 SGHNT, CDR2 YYREEE (reference sequence). V lost 4 bases, J lost 5 bases, and 4 bases stayed unmatched.

In this sample, this clone turned up a few times. The chain combines TRBV9 with TRBJ2-1; the D is unclear. The CDR3 extends over 12 amino acids. Looked up from germline, CDR1 is SGDLS and CDR2 is YYNGEE. V lost 0 bases to trimming and J lost 9 bases, with 7 bases between them. The CDR3 bases are TGTGCCAGCAGCGTAGCGGGCCCTGAGCAGTTCTTC. It translates to CASSVAGPEQFF.

The sample holds a few counts of this clone. The chain couples TRBV6-5 to TRBJ1-5; D call uncertain. Germline CDR1 is MNHEY and CDR2 is SVGAGI. V lost 5 bases and J lost 7, with 15 bases in between. The CDR3 is 14 amino acids. Written as DNA, the CDR3 is TGTGCCAGCAGTCCTTCCCGGATTGGGCAGCCCCAGCATTTT. Its protein is CASSPSRIGQPQHF.

This clone was counted between two and nine times. In DNA, the CDR3 is TGCGCCAGCACTCTGAATACCGCTGGGGGTGATACGCAGTATTTT. Residues: CASTLNTAGGDTQYF. The chain couples TRBV5-1 to TRBJ2-3; D is possibly TRBD1 or TRBD2 (5 bases each). CDR1 and CDR2 from the germline V gene are SGHRS and YFSETQ. The germline V and J ends were trimmed by 6 bases and 6 bases, with 20 bases remaining between them. CDR3 length equals 15 residues.

The chain employs TRBV6-5 and TRBJ1-6, with a weak D call TRBD1 (5 bases). The CDR3 consists of 14 residues. CDR1 is MNHEY and CDR2 is SVGAGI in the germline V gene. Between the trimmed V and J ends, which lost 4 bases and 8 bases, there was a span of 12 bases. CDR3 amino acids: CASSSGSGHSPLHF. The CDR3 region has the DNA TGTGCCAGCAGTTCAGGGTCGGGGCATTCACCCCTCCACTTT.

The J gene is TRBJ2-2, the V gene TRBV28, with TRBD1 matching over 8 bases. This CDR3 region has 15 residues. Germline V gene lookup returns CDR1 MDHEN and CDR2 SYDVKM. V trimming: 0 bases; J trimming: 6 bases; junction bases outside the gene matches: 3. DNA for the CDR3: TGTGCCAGCAGTTTATGGAGGACAGGGTCCGGGGAGCTGTTTTTT. It encodes CASSLWRTGSGELFF. Complete variable domain (other parts from reference TRBV28 and TRBJ2-2): DVKVTQSSRYLVKRTGEKVFLECVQDMDHENMFWYRQDPGLGLRLIYFSYDVKMKEKGDIPEGYSVSREKKERFSLILESASTNQTSMYLCASSLWRTGSGELFFGEGSRLTVL.

The chain employs TRBV29-1 and TRBJ2-3; 16 bases agree with TRBD2. With 3 bases clipped from V and 6 bases from J, the junction kept 6 bases outside the gene matches. The CDR3 runs 16 residues. Germline V gene sequence: CDR1 SQVTM, CDR2 ANQGSEA. The CDR3 protein is CSVDGTSGRAPDTQYF. For the CDR3, the DNA is TGCAGCGTTGATGGGACTAGCGGGAGGGCCCCGGATACGCAGTATTTT.